The clone carrying this TCR beta chain was counted between two and nine times. The CDR3 runs 14 residues. Germline CDR1 is MDHEN and CDR2 is SYDVKM. Trimming left V 3 bases short and J 1 base short, with 9 bases between. Only in-frame clones appear in the TCRdb table, and some are missing; sequencing was by immunoSEQ multiplex PCR. The table records around 450,000 clones, about nine tenths of them present only once. Treatment in this sample: some 20 received Ad26.COV2.S at low or high dose, single or two shots; 5 received placebo; per-sample allocation not given. It was on day 63 after the first vaccine or placebo injection that samples were taken. The data were obtained in a study of Ad26.COV2.S vaccination and SARS-CoV-2 variants.

This rearrangement joins TRBV28 to TRBJ1-1; TRBD1 is a possible D gene (5 bases). This specimen consisted of peripheral blood, obtained in a trial of Ad26.COV2.S vaccine versus placebo. This clonotype originated in a person between 18 and 65 years old who received the Ad26.COV2.S COVID-19 vaccine or a placebo. CDR3 loop: CASSLGPKNTEAFF. CDR3 DNA sequence: TGTGCCAGCAGTTTGGGGCCCAAGAACACTGAAGCTTTCTTT.